These T cell receptor beta chains were read from a single sample in a study of T cell responses to AZD1222 COVID-19 vaccine. Using immunoSEQ multiplex PCR, the repertoire was profiled, and TCRdb retains in-frame clones only, with some absent. The sample records under 150,000 clones, about 92% being singletons. Sequenced here: peripheral blood, sampled on day 0 of AZD1222 vaccination. Every receptor here comes from an adult in good health. Both conserved end residues are part of each CDR3. Each record gives: J gene, D gene, V gene, clone size, CDR3 protein, CDR3 DNA. The D gene is left open where the match is weak. The size entry is marked missing in some rows and otherwise reads once, few, many or a size class.

TRBJ2-5 | - | TRBV4-2 | - | CASSQDPIVETQYF | TGTGCCAGCAGCCAAGATCCGATCGTAGAGACCCAGTACTTC
TRBJ1-4 | TRBD1 | TRBV5-1 | - | CASSPGQVWNEKLFF | TGCGCCAGCAGCCCGGGACAGGTTTGGAATGAAAAACTGTTTTTT
TRBJ1-1 | - | TRBV28 | - | CASSFGTARRAFF | TGTGCCAGCAGTTTCGGTACGGCCCGGAGGGCTTTCTTT
TRBJ2-7 | - | TRBV15 | few | CATSRDPGQYYEQYF | TGTGCCACCAGCAGAGATCCCGGGCAGTACTACGAGCAGTACTTC
TRBJ1-1 | - | TRBV18 | - | CASSPVSMNTEAFF | TGTGCCAGCTCCCCCGTGAGTATGAACACTGAAGCTTTCTTT
TRBJ1-1 | TRBD1 | TRBV5-4 | - | CASNRQGAGTEAFF | TGTGCCAGCAATCGTCAGGGGGCGGGAACTGAAGCTTTCTTT
TRBJ2-7 | - | TRBV6-6 | - | CASRNAGEQYF | TGTGCCAGCAGGAACGCAGGAGAGCAGTACTTC
TRBJ2-7 | - | TRBV27 | - | CASSLMGSAYEQYF | TGTGCCAGCAGTTTAATGGGTTCCGCCTACGAGCAGTACTTC
TRBJ1-1 | - | TRBV13 | - | CASSLGRKNMNTEAFF | TGTGCCAGCAGCTTAGGCCGGAAAAATATGAACACTGAAGCTTTCTTT
TRBJ1-2 | TRBD1 | TRBV18 | - | CASSPSQGVLYGYTF | TGTGCCAGCTCACCGTCGCAGGGGGTATTATATGGCTACACCTTC
TRBJ2-7 | - | TRBV3-1/TRBV3-2 | - | CASSQDPSRAYEQYF | TGTGCCAGCAGCCAAGATCCGAGCCGGGCCTACGAGCAGTACTTC
TRBJ1-2 | - | TRBV28 | - | CASSSPLGPYGYTF | TGTGCCAGCAGTTCCCCACTTGGGCCTTATGGCTACACCTTC
TRBJ1-5 | - | TRBV18 | - | CASSPGPQPQHF | TGTGCCAGCTCACCAGGGCCGCAGCCCCAGCATTTT
TRBJ2-7 | - | TRBV27 | - | CASSLAHRDGGYEQYF | TGTGCCAGCAGTTTAGCGCACAGGGACGGAGGGTACGAGCAGTACTTC
TRBJ2-1 | - | TRBV7-3 | - | CASSQGISAYNEQFF | TGTGCCAGCAGCCAGGGGATTTCAGCCTACAATGAGCAGTTCTTC
TRBJ2-5 | - | TRBV20-1 | - | CSARDLETQYF | TGCAGTGCTAGAGATTTGGAGACCCAGTACTTC
TRBJ2-2 | - | TRBV27 | - | CASSFKFQGMRTGELFF | TGTGCCAGCAGTTTCAAGTTTCAGGGGATGCGGACCGGGGAGCTGTTTTTT
TRBJ1-3 | - | TRBV21-1 | - | CASSKDRDASSTANTIYF | TGTGCCAGCAGCAAAGATAGGGACGCGTCATCTACTGCAAACACCATATATTTT
TRBJ2-3 | TRBD2 | TRBV7-8 | - | CASSLVGGGPYTQYF | TGTGCCAGCAGCTTAGTTGGGGGAGGGCCGTATACGCAGTATTTT
TRBJ2-1 | TRBD2 | TRBV29-1 | - | CSVEDPKREVYNEQFF | TGCAGCGTTGAAGATCCGAAGCGGGAGGTCTACAATGAGCAGTTCTTC
TRBJ2-7 | - | TRBV5-8 | - | CASSSDSAYEQYF | TGTGCCAGCAGCTCGGACAGCGCCTACGAGCAGTACTTC
TRBJ2-7 | TRBD1 | TRBV28 | - | CASSLWTGGYEQYF | TGTGCCAGCAGTCTGTGGACAGGGGGCTACGAGCAGTACTTC
TRBJ1-1 | - | TRBV7-9 | - | CASSVQGSEAFF | TGTGCCAGCAGCGTACAGGGCTCTGAAGCTTTCTTT
TRBJ2-7 | - | TRBV5-6 | - | CASSLAQGMREQYF | TGTGCCAGCAGCTTGGCGCAGGGTATGCGCGAGCAGTACTTC
TRBJ2-1 | - | TRBV5-4 | once | CASNHGGVYNEQFF | TGTGCCAGCAACCACGGCGGGGTCTACAATGAGCAGTTCTTC
TRBJ1-4 | - | TRBV18 | - | CASSSSRNEKLFF | TGTGCCAGCTCATCGAGCAGGAATGAAAAACTGTTTTTT